A single sample is the source of the 16 T cell receptor beta chains below, sequenced in a study of blood T cell repertoires in COVID-19. Method: immunoSEQ multiplex PCR; TCRdb's copy keeps in-frame clones and lacks some. The sample shows roughly 350,000 clones, about 90% of them seen only once. Sequencing was performed on peripheral blood. These receptors came from a woman younger than 35 who had recovered from COVID-19.

The chain employs TRBV6-6 and TRBJ1-5; D is ambiguous. This CDR3 spans 16 amino acids. Trimming shortened V by 7 bases and J by 0 bases, and 16 bases separated the two germline ends. Germline values: CDR1 MNHNY, CDR2 SVGAGI (reference sequence). The CDR3, as DNA: TGTGCCAGCACCAAACCCCGCAGTCATAGCAATCAGCCCCAGCATTTT. Its translation: CASTKPRSHSNQPQHF.

The chain recombines TRBV20-1 with TRBJ2-1; 8 bases agree with TRBD2. The germline gives CDR1 DFQATT, CDR2 SNEGSKA (reference sequence). The CDR3 has 14 residues. Trimming took 3 bases from V and 10 from J; bases not matched to a gene: 11. The CDR3 region is CSASHGRAPIEQFF. CDR3 nucleotide sequence: TGCAGTGCTAGTCACGGGAGGGCCCCGATCGAGCAGTTCTTC.

J is TRBJ1-4 and V is TRBV7-8, with TRBD1 matching 12 bases. Per germline, CDR1 SGHVS and CDR2 FQNEAQ. The CDR3 extends over 15 amino acids. The trim removed 5 bases at V and 6 bases at J, leaving 4 bases unmatched. CDR3 in DNA: TGTGCCAGCAGCCGACGGGACAGGGGGCATGAAAAACTGTTTTTT. This translates into CASSRRDRGHEKLFF. The full variable domain, completed using reference TRBV7-8 and TRBJ1-4, is GAGVSQSPRYKVAKRGQDVALRCDPISGHVSLFWYQQALGQGPEFLTYFQNEAQLDKSGLPSDRFFAERPEGSVSTLKIQRTQQEDSAVYLCASSRRDRGHEKLFFGSGTQLSVL.

This chain connects TRBV5-1 to TRBJ2-2; D might be TRBD2 (7 bases). V was cut by 3 bases and J by 6 bases, with 27 bases left in between. Germline assignment: CDR1 SGHRS and CDR2 YFSETQ. The CDR3 is 19 amino acids. CDR3 DNA sequence: TGCGCCAGCAGCTGGCCCCCTGGTGGGGGCGCGGGAGAGGCCGGGGAGCTGTTTTTT. This codes for CASSWPPGGGAGEAGELFF.

Only one count was recorded for this clone. The rearrangement joins TRBV7-2 to TRBJ2-1; D is perhaps TRBD2 (6 bases). With 1 base removed from V and 7 bases from J, the gap between germline ends came to 8 bases. Looked up from germline, CDR1 is SGHTA and CDR2 is FQGNSA. The CDR3 spans 13 residues. The CDR3 protein is CASSLVGGNEQFF. DNA of the CDR3: TGTGCCAGCAGCTTAGTTGGAGGGAATGAGCAGTTCTTC.

This chain joins TRBV28 and TRBJ2-1; 13 bases are a match to TRBD2. V trimming: 8 bases; J trimming: 3 bases; junction bases outside the gene matches: 10. Germline V lookup: CDR1 MDHEN, CDR2 SYDVKM. The CDR3 loop spans 17 amino acids. For the CDR3, the DNA is TGTGCCAGCCCCTCAATTGGGACTAGCGGGGACTACAATGAGCAGTTCTTC. As protein: CASPSIGTSGDYNEQFF.

Of note for this clone: Other nucleotide sequences in the sample specify the same CDR3. The V call is TRBV9, the J call TRBJ2-3; a possible D gene is TRBD1 (6 bases). CDR3 length: 14 residues. Trimming shortened V by 1 base and J by 1 base, and 7 bases separated the two germline ends. CDR1 and CDR2 from the germline V gene are SGDLS and YYNGEE. The CDR3 nucleotides are TGTGCCAGCAGCGTAAGACAGGGCACAGATACGCAGTATTTT. Its protein is CASSVRQGTDTQYF.

In this sample, this clone turned up once. The chain uses TRBV15 and TRBJ1-2, with a possible D match to TRBD1 (5 bases). Germline CDR1 LNHNV, CDR2 YYDKDF (reference sequence). The V end lost 2 bases, the J end lost 4 bases, and 14 bases lay between the germline ends. There are 15 residues in the CDR3. The CDR3 reads CATSRLSTVSYGYTF. CDR3 DNA sequence: TGTGCCACCAGCAGACTTTCGACAGTCAGCTATGGCTACACCTTC.

This clone was recorded only once. The CDR3 spells CASSLFFNSYGYTF. The CDR3 DNA follows: TGTGCCAGCAGCTTATTTTTCAACAGCTATGGCTACACCTTC. The chain is built from TRBV11-3 and TRBJ1-2; D is unresolved. Trimming removed 2 bases from V and 4 bases from J, with 11 bases in between. The CDR3 extends over 14 amino acids. From germline, CDR1 is SGHNT and CDR2 YENEEA.

This clone came up once. This chain links TRBV5-1 with TRBJ2-5; D is possibly TRBD2 (5 bases). Germline V lookup: CDR1 SGHRS, CDR2 YFSETQ. Trimming pared 0 bases from V and 4 bases from J, leaving 13 bases between. The CDR3 length is 15 residues. The CDR3 coding sequence is TGCGCCAGCAGCTTGGAAGGGCTAGCCCGAGAGACCCAGTACTTC. Its translation: CASSLEGLARETQYF.

The rearrangement joins TRBV6-2 or TRBV6-3 to TRBJ2-5, with TRBD2 matching over 10 bases. The CDR3 is 15 residues long. CDR1 is MNHEY and CDR2 is SVGEGT in the germline V gene. The V gene end was trimmed by 5 bases and the J gene end by 2 bases; junction bases not matched to a gene: 5. As DNA, the CDR3 is TGTGCCAGCAGTCCCAGCGGGAGGGGGCAAGAGACCCAGTACTTC. Translation gives CASSPSGRGQETQYF.

V gene TRBV7-2 combines with J gene TRBJ2-3; no definite D call. Germline-derived CDR1 and CDR2 are SGHTA and FQGNSA. The V end lost 4 bases, the J end lost 6 bases, and 11 bases lay between the germline ends. This CDR3 region has 13 residues. CDR3 sequence (DNA): TGTGCCAGCAGCTCACCCGCGCGGGATACGCAGTATTTT. This encodes CASSSPARDTQYF.

V gene TRBV29-1 combines with J gene TRBJ1-1; TRBD1 is a possible D gene (5 bases). This CDR3 spans 13 amino acids. Germline values: CDR1 SQVTM, CDR2 ANQGSEA. V was pared by 7 bases and J by 2 bases, with 14 bases between. CDR3 nucleotide sequence: TGCAGCGCGGGAGACAGACTCAACACTGAAGCTTTCTTT. Protein sequence: CSAGDRLNTEAFF.

This chain uses TRBV27 with TRBJ2-1; D unresolved. The CDR3 consists of 14 residues. Trimming pared 5 bases from V and 8 bases from J, leaving 16 bases between. CDR1 MNHEY and CDR2 SMNVEV come from the germline V gene (reference sequence). CDR3 residues: CASSQIPRAHEQFF. CDR3 sequence (DNA): TGTGCCAGCAGTCAAATCCCCCGAGCCCATGAGCAGTTCTTC.

This clone was found a few times. The chain employs TRBV18 and TRBJ1-5; 7 bases agree with TRBD1. The CDR3 is 15 residues long. Per germline, CDR1 KGHSH and CDR2 LQKENI. The junction had 9 bases not matched to a gene; V was cut back by 5 bases and J by 5 bases. CDR3 sequence (DNA): TGTGCCAGCTCAGCGAGACAGGGAATCGATCAGCCCCAGCATTTT. Translating gives CASSARQGIDQPQHF.

The V and J genes are TRBV5-1 and TRBJ2-5, with 8 bases matching TRBD2. Per germline, CDR1 SGHRS and CDR2 YFSETQ. This CDR3 is 16 amino acids long. Unmatched junction bases numbered 9, after V lost 0 bases and J lost 5 bases. This chain's CDR3 is CASSLAPAGVSETQYF. The CDR3 DNA sequence: TGCGCCAGCAGCTTGGCGCCAGCGGGAGTGTCGGAGACCCAGTACTTC.